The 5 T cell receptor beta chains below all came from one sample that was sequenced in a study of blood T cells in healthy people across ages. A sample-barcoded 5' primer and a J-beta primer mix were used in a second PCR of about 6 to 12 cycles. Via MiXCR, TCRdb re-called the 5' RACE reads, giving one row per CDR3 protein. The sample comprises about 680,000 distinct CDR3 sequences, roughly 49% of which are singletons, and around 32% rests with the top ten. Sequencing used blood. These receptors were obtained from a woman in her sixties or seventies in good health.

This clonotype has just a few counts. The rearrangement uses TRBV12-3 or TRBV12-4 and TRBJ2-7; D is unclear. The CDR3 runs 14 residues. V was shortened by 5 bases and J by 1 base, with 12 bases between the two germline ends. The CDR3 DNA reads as TGTGCCAGCAGTGTAACCCCGTTTTCCTACGAGCAGTACTTC. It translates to CASSVTPFSYEQYF.

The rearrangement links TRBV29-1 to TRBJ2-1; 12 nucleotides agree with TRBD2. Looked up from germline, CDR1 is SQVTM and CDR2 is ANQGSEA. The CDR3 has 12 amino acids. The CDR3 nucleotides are TGCATGGTGACTAGCGGGAGCGAGACCCAGTTCTTC. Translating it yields CMVTSGSETQFF.

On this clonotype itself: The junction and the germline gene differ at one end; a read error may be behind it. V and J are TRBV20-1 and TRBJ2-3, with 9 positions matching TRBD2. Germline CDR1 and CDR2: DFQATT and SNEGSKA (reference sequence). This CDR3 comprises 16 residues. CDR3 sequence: CNASPLTSGRTDTQYF. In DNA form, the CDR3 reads TGCAATGCTAGTCCCCTCACTAGCGGGCGCACAGATACGCAGTATTTT.

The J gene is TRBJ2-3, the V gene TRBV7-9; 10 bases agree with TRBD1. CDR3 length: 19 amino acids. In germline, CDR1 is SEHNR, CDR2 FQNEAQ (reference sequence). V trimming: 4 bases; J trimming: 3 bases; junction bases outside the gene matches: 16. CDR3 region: CASSSRGGQGSARTDTQYF. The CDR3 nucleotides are TGTGCCAGCAGCTCCCGAGGGGGACAGGGGAGTGCGCGAACAGATACGCAGTATTTT.

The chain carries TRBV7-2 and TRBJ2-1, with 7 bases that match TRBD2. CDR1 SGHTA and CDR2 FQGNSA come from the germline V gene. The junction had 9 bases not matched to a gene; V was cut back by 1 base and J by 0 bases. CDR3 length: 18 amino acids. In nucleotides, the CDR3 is TGTGCCAGCAGCTTAGGGGGTAGCGGGTTCAGCTCCTACAATGAGCAGTTCTTC. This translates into CASSLGGSGFSSYNEQFF.